These 7 T cell receptor beta chains share one sample of origin, sequenced in a study of blood T cell repertoires in COVID-19. Using immunoSEQ multiplex PCR, the repertoire was profiled, and TCRdb retains in-frame clones only, with some absent. In the table there are 18,000 or so clones, roughly 80% of which are singletons. Sequences were obtained from peripheral blood. The receptors shown here come from a man at least 80 years old with acute or convalescent COVID-19.

The rearrangement uses TRBV3-1 (or the pseudogene TRBV3-2) and TRBJ1-2; the match to TRBD1 covers 8 bases. The CDR3 is 13 residues long. Trimming took 2 bases from V and 8 from J; bases not matched to a gene: 4. Germline lookup yields CDR1 LGHDT and CDR2 YNNKEL (reference sequence). In DNA form, the CDR3 reads TGTGCCAGCAGCCAACAGGGGGCGCGAGGCTACACCTTC. This translates into CASSQQGARGYTF.

The chain couples TRBV6-2 or TRBV6-3 to TRBJ2-7, with 7 bases matching TRBD2. There are 13 residues in the CDR3. The V gene's germline CDR1 is MNHEY and CDR2 SVGEGT. Trimming cost V 7 bases and J 1 base; bases outside gene matches: 4. CDR3 protein: CASTPSGSYEQYF. For the CDR3, the DNA is TGTGCCAGCACCCCTAGCGGATCCTACGAGCAGTACTTC.

This clone was counted a few times. The chain combines TRBV18 with TRBJ2-1, with D possibly TRBD2 on 5 matching bases. The V gene's germline CDR1 is KGHSH and CDR2 LQKENI. V was pared by 0 bases and J by 11 bases, with 14 bases between. This CDR3 has 14 amino acids. In DNA, the CDR3 is TGTGCCAGCTCACCACCGGGAGACCTCCCTAAGCAGTTCTTC. This gives the protein CASSPPGDLPKQFF.

The CDR3: CASSLSSGGHYEQYF. The CDR3 nucleotides are TGTGCCAGCAGCTTGTCTAGCGGGGGGCACTACGAGCAGTACTTC. The chain has TRBV7-3 and TRBJ2-7; 11 positions match TRBD2. CDR1 SGHTA and CDR2 FQGTGA come from the germline V gene. The CDR3 is 15 amino acids. J lost 3 bases, V lost 3 bases, and 4 bases had no gene match.

V usage is TRBV6-5 and J usage is TRBJ1-2; 7 nucleotides align to TRBD1. CDR3 size: 13 residues. Per the germline V gene, CDR1 is MNHEY and CDR2 is SVGAGI. Germline trimming cut 5 bases from V and 8 bases from J; bases unmatched to any gene: 8. The CDR3 here is CASSLEGARGYTF. The CDR3 bases are TGTGCCAGCAGTCTCGAGGGGGCTAGAGGCTACACCTTC.

The V call is TRBV5-5, the J call TRBJ1-3, with TRBD1 as a possible D gene (5 bases). Germline V gene data show CDR1 as SGHKS and CDR2 as YYEKEE (reference sequence). V lost 0 bases, J lost 0 bases, and 10 bases lay in between. There are 16 residues in the CDR3. CDR3 sequence: CASSLEQGGSGNTIYF. The CDR3 bases are TGTGCCAGCAGCTTGGAGCAGGGAGGCTCTGGAAACACCATATATTTT.

The chain has TRBV18 and TRBJ1-3; D uncertain. The ends were cut back, 1 base at V and 0 bases at J, with 16 bases in the middle. Germline assignment: CDR1 KGHSH and CDR2 LQKENI. CDR3 length equals 18 residues. CDR3 in amino acids: CASSPRTTEGFSGNTIYF. For the CDR3, the DNA is TGTGCCAGCTCACCACGGACGACTGAGGGCTTCTCTGGAAACACCATATATTTT.